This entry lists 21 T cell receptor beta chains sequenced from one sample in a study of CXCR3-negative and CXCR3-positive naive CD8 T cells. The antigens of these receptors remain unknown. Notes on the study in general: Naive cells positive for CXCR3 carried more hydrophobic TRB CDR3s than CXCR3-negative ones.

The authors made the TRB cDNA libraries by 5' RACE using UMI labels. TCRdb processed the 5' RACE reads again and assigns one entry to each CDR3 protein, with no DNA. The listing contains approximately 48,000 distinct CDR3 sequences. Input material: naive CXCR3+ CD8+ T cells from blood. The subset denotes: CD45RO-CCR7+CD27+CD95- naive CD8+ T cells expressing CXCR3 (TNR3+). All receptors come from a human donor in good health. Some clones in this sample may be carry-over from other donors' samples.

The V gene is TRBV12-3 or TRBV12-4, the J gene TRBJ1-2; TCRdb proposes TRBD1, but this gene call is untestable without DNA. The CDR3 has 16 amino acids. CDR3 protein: CASSGETGRGRGGYTF.

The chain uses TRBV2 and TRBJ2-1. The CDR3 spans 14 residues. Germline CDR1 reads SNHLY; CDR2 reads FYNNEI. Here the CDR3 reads CASSEKLRQHEQFF.

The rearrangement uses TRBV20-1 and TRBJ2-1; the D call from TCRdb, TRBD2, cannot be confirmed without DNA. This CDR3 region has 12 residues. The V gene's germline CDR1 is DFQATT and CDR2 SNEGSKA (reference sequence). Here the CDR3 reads CSASTRVGEQFF.

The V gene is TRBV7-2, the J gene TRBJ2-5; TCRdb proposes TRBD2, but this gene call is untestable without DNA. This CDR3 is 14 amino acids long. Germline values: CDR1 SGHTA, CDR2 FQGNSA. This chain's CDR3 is CASSPWASQETQYF. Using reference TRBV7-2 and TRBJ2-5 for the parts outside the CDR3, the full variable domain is GAGVSQSPSNKVTEKGKDVELRCDPISGHTALYWYRQSLGQGLEFLIYFQGNSAPDKSGLPSDRFSAERTGGSVSTLTIQRTQQEDSAVYLCASSPWASQETQYFGPGTRLLVL.

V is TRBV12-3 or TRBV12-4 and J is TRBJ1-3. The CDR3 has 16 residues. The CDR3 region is CASSSTEDSSGNTIYF.

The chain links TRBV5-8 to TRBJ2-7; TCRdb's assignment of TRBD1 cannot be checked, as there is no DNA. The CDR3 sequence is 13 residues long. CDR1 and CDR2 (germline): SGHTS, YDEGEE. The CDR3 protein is CASSFRTGHEQYF.

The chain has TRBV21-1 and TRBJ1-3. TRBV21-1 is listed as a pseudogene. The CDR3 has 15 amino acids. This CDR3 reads CASSKVGGPGNTIYF.

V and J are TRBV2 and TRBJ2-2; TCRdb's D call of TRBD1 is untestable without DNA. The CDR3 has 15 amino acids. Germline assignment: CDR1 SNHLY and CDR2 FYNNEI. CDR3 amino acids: CARGFRDINTGEPFF. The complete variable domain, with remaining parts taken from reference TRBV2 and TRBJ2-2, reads EPEVTQTPSHQVTQMGQEVILRCVPISNHLYFYWYRQILGQKVEFLVSFYNNEISEKSEIFDDQFSVERPDGSNFTLKIRSTKLEDSAMYFCARGFRDINTGEPFFGEGSRLTVL.

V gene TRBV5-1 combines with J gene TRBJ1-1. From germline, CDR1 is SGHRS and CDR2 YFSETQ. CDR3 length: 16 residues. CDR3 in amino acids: CASSLEGYNTNTEAFF.

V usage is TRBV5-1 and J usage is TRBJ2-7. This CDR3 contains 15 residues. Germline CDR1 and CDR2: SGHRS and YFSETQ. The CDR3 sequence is CASSLEMGRMNEQYF.

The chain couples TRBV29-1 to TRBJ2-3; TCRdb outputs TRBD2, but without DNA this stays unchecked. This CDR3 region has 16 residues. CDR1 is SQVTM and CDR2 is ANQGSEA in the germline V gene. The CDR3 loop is CSVHQGLAGVGDTQYF.

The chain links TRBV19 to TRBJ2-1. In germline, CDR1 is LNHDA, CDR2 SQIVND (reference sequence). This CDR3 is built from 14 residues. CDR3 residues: CASSQWGAYNEQFF.

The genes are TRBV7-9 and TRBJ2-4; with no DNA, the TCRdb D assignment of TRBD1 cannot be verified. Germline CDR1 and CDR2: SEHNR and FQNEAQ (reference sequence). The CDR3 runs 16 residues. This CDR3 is CASSPYEGGSKNIQYF.

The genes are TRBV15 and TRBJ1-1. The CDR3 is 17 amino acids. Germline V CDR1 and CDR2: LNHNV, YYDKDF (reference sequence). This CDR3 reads CATSRDRRFGVNTEAFF. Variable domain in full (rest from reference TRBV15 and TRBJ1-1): DAMVIQNPRYQVTQFGKPVTLSCSQTLNHNVMYWYQQKSSQAPKLLFHYYDKDFNNEADTPDNFQSRRPNTSFCFLDIRSPGLGDTAMYLCATSRDRRFGVNTEAFFGQGTRLTVV.

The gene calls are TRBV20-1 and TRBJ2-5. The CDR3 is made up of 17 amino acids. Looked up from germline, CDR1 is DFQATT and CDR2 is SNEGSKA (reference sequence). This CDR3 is CSARDILAGNLQETQYF.

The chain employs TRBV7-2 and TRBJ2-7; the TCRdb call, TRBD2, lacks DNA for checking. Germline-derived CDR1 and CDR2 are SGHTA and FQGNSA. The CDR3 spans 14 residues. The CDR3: CASSPAGANYEQYF.

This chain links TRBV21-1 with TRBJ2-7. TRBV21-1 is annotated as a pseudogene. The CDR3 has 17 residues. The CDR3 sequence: CASSKESAQLLTYEQYF.

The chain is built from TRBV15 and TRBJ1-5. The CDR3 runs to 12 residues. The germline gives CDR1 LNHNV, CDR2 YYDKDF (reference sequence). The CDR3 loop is CATSSSLGPQHF.

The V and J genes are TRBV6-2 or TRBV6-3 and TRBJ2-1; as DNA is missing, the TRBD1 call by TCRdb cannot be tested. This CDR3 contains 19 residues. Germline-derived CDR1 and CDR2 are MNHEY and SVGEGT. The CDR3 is CASSYGYVLRQGSDNEQFF.

The CDR3 sequence: CASSLRDGSAEAFF. The J gene is TRBJ1-1, the V gene TRBV28; absent DNA, TCRdb's TRBD1 call cannot be checked. This CDR3 has 14 amino acids. Germline V gene sequence: CDR1 MDHEN, CDR2 SYDVKM.

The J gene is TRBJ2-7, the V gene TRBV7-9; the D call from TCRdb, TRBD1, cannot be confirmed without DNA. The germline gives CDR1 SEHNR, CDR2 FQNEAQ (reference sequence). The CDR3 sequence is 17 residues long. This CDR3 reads CASSSPPGQGLGYEQYF.